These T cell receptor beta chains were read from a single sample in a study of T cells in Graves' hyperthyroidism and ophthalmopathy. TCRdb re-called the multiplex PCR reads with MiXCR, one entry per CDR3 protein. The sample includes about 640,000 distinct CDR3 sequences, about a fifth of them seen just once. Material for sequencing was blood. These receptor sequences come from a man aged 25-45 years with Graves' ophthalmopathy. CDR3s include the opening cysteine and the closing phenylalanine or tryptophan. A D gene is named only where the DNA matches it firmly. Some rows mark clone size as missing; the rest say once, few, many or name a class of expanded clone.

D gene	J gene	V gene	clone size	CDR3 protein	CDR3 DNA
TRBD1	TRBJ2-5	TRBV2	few	CASDQGEETQYF	TGTGCCAGTGACCAGGGGGAGGAGACCCAGTACTTC
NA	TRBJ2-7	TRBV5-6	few	CASSLGPETCEQYF	TGTGCCAGCAGCTTAGGACCGGAGACCTGCGAGCAGTACTTC
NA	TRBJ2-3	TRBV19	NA	CASSFQDRSTDTQYF	TGTGCCAGTAGCTTTCAGGACCGTTCCACAGATACGCAGTATTTT
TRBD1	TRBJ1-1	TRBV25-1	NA	CASSVGQLDTEAFF	TGTGCCAGCAGTGTGGGACAGTTGGACACTGAAGCTTTCTTT
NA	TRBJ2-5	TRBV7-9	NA	CASSSLWGAEGETQYF	TGTGCCAGCAGCTCCCTCTGGGGCGCCGAGGGAGAGACCCAGTACTTC
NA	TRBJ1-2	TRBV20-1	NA	CSASQGYGYTF	TGCAGTGCTAGTCAGGGGTATGGCTACACCTTC
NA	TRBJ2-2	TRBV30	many	CAWSDEAGELFF	TGTGCCTGGAGTGATGAGGCCGGGGAGCTGTTTTTT
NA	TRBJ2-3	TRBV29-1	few	CSVRDWSSTDTQYF	TGCAGCGTCCGGGACTGGAGTAGCACAGATACGCAGTATTTT
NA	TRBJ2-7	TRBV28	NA	CASSLGQPTYEQYF	TGTGCCAGCAGTTTAGGACAGCCGACCTACGAGCAGTACTTC
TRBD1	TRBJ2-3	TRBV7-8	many	CASSLGQGRDTQYF	TGTGCCAGCAGCTTAGGACAGGGTAGAGATACGCAGTATTTT
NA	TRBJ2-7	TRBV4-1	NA	CASSQDRVVYEQYF	TGCGCCAGCAGCCAAGATAGAGTCGTCTACGAGCAGTACTTC
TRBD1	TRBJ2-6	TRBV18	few	CASSPRTGASSGANVLTF	TGTGCCAGCTCACCACGGACAGGGGCGAGCTCTGGGGCCAACGTCCTGACTTTC
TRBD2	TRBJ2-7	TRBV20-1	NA	CSATSGRTYEQYF	TGCAGTGCAACTAGCGGGAGAACCTACGAGCAGTACTTC
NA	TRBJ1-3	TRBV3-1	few	CASSQALGVSGNTIYF	TGTGCCAGCAGCCAAGCCCTGGGGGTCTCTGGAAACACCATATATTTT
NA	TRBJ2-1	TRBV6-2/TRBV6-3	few	CASSYSNGYEQFF	TGTGCCAGCAGTTACTCGAACGGATATGAGCAGTTCTTC
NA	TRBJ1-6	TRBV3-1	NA	CASSPQVGVPISPLHF	TGTGCCAGCAGCCCCCAGGTGGGGGTTCCCATATCACCCCTCCACTTT
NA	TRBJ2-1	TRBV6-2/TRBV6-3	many	CASSYSRLSGDEQFF	TGTGCCAGCAGTTACTCCCGCCTTAGCGGAGATGAGCAGTTCTTC
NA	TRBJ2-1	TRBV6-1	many	CASSEARAFNEQFF	TGTGCCAGCAGTGAAGCGCGGGCATTCAATGAGCAGTTCTTC
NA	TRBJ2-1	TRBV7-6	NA	CASSLGASFDEQFF	TGTGCCAGCAGCTTAGGGGCCAGTTTCGATGAGCAGTTCTTC
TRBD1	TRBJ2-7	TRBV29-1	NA	CSVVGQGEPYEQYF	TGCAGCGTTGTTGGACAGGGAGAGCCCTACGAGCAGTACTTC
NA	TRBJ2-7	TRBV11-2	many	CASSLRQIDEQYF	TGTGCCAGCAGCTTAAGGCAGATTGACGAGCAGTACTTC
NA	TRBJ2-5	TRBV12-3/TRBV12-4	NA	CASSLSPQGTQYF	TGTGCCAGCAGTTTAAGTCCCCAAGGGACCCAGTACTTC
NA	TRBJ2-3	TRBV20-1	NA	CSAQPIERQSTDTQYF	TGCAGTGCCCAGCCAATAGAGAGACAGAGCACAGATACGCAGTATTTT
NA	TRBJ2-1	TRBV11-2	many	CASSSILDTYNEQFF	TGTGCCAGCAGCTCGATACTGGACACGTACAATGAGCAGTTCTTC
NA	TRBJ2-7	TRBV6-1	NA	CASSSGVKGEQYF	TGTGCCAGCAGTTCGGGAGTTAAAGGCGAGCAGTACTTC
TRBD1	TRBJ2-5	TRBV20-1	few	CSARGGQGATQYF	TGCAGTGCTAGAGGCGGTCAGGGGGCGACCCAGTACTTC
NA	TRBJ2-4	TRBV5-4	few	CASSPARSGRNIQYF	TGTGCCAGCAGTCCCGCGCGGAGCGGAAGAAACATTCAGTACTTC
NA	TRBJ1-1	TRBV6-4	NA	CASSVGPMNTEAFF	TGTGCCAGCAGCGTGGGACCGATGAACACTGAAGCTTTCTTT
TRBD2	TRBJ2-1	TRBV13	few	CASSSTSGRGYNEQFF	TGTGCCAGCAGCTCGACTAGCGGGAGAGGCTACAATGAGCAGTTCTTC
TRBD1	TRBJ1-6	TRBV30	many	CAWTGTGGRSPLHF	TGTGCCTGGACCGGGACAGGGGGCAGATCACCCCTCCACTTT
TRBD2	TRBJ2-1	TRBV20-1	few	CSATGLAGVLNEQFF	TGCAGTGCAACCGGACTAGCGGGAGTTCTCAATGAGCAGTTCTTC
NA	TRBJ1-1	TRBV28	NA	CASKIYGGRTEAFF	TGTGCCAGCAAGATTTACGGGGGGCGCACTGAAGCTTTCTTT
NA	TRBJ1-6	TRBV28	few	CASKGGPSSYNSPLHF	TGTGCCAGCAAAGGGGGACCCAGCTCCTATAATTCACCCCTCCACTTT
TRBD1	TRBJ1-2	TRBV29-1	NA	CSVVVRGDRGNYGYTF	TGCAGCGTTGTCGTCCGAGGGGACAGGGGGAACTATGGCTACACCTTC
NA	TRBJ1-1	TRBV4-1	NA	CASSQEAGVTEAFF	TGCGCCAGCAGCCAAGAGGCAGGGGTGACTGAAGCTTTCTTT
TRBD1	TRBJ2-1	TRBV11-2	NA	CASSPWDREYDEQFF	TGTGCCAGCAGCCCGTGGGACAGGGAGTACGATGAGCAGTTCTTC